A single sample gave rise to the 25 T cell receptor beta chains below, sequenced in a study of cytomegalovirus exposure and HLA in healthy donors. PCR used 60 Vbeta primers and 13 Jbeta primers. TCRdb's copy holds only in-frame clones and misses some; the assay was immunoSEQ multiplex PCR. Altogether some 110,000 clones are present, approximately 60% being singletons, with the ten largest covering 2% to 2.5%. The specimen was PBMCs. The receptors here all came from a woman aged 25 to 39 in good health and CMV-seronegative.

V is TRBV11-1 and J is TRBJ2-3; maybe TRBD2 (6 bases). Trimming cost V 0 bases and J 0 bases, with 10 bases left between them. CDR3 length: 16 amino acids. Looked up from germline, CDR1 is SGHAT and CDR2 is FQDESV (reference sequence). CDR3 protein: CASSLAEGPSTDTQYF. In DNA, the CDR3 is TGTGCCAGCAGCTTAGCGGAGGGACCTAGCACAGATACGCAGTATTTT.

This rearrangement joins TRBV7-2 to TRBJ1-1; TRBD1 might be the D (5 bases). The CDR3 is 12 residues long. Germline V gene sequence: CDR1 SGHTA, CDR2 FQGNSA. V shed 2 bases and J shed 10 bases, with 11 bases lying between them. This CDR3 is CASSLRVGGAFF. CDR3 coding DNA: TGTGCCAGCAGCTTAAGGGTCGGGGGAGCTTTCTTT.

The chain combines TRBV28 with TRBJ1-5; 11 bases map to TRBD1. The length of the CDR3 is 15 residues. From germline, CDR1 is MDHEN and CDR2 SYDVKM. V lost 5 bases to trimming and J lost 6 bases; unmatched junction nucleotides: 6. This chain's CDR3 is CASSPRDRGSQPQHF. CDR3 in DNA: TGTGCCAGCAGTCCCCGGGACAGGGGGAGTCAGCCCCAGCATTTT.

This chain uses TRBV5-1 with TRBJ2-7; 7 nucleotides align to TRBD1. In germline, CDR1 is SGHRS, CDR2 YFSETQ. V lost 0 bases to trimming and J lost 3 bases; unmatched junction nucleotides: 6. The CDR3 covers 15 residues. Here the CDR3 DNA reads TGCGCCAGCAGCTTGGTTACAGGGGCCCTCTACGAGCAGTACTTC. Protein: CASSLVTGALYEQYF.

This chain joins TRBV7-2 and TRBJ2-3; possibly TRBD2 for D (6 bases). CDR3 length equals 15 residues. The germline V gene encodes CDR1 SGHTA and CDR2 FQGNSA. Trimming removed 1 base at V and 1 base at J, with 9 bases between. Written as DNA, the CDR3 is TGTGCCAGCAGCTTAGATCTAGCGCGCACAGATACGCAGTATTTT. Protein product: CASSLDLARTDTQYF.

J is TRBJ1-2 and V is TRBV28; D gene ambiguous. The germline gives CDR1 MDHEN, CDR2 SYDVKM. Trimming took 5 bases from V and 2 from J, leaving 6 bases between them. The CDR3 sequence is 12 residues long. The CDR3 region has the DNA TGTGCCAGCAGTAACATAAACTATGGCTACACCTTC. Translating gives CASSNINYGYTF.

The rearrangement joins TRBV27 to TRBJ2-3; D is unresolved. The length of the CDR3 is 10 residues. Trimming took off 4 bases at V and 7 bases at J, with 3 bases between the two ends. The V gene's germline CDR1 is MNHEY and CDR2 SMNVEV (reference sequence). The CDR3 reads CASSYNTQYF. CDR3 coding DNA: TGTGCCAGCAGTTATAATACGCAGTATTTT.

This chain connects TRBV4-1 to TRBJ2-5; a weak D match, TRBD2 (5 bases). Germline loops: CDR1 MGHRA, CDR2 YSYEKL. The V end was cut by 0 bases, the J end by 6 bases, with 23 bases between. CDR3 size: 18 residues. CDR3 sequence reads: CASSQDQGSAVRSKTQYF. CDR3 DNA sequence: TGCGCCAGCAGCCAAGATCAAGGTAGCGCGGTCAGGTCCAAGACCCAGTACTTC.

The chain is built from TRBV4-1 and TRBJ1-1, with D unclear. The germline V gene has CDR1 MGHRA and CDR2 YSYEKL. Trimming removed 0 bases at V and 4 bases at J, with 18 bases between. This CDR3 region has 17 residues. CDR3 in DNA: TGCGCCAGCAGCCAAGAAGGGATGGGAGGGAGGACCACTGAAGCTTTCTTT. Translating it yields CASSQEGMGGRTTEAFF.

This clone was seen a single time. The rearrangement links TRBV28 to TRBJ1-5, with 11 bases matching TRBD1. V lost 4 bases, J lost 6 bases, and 11 bases stayed unmatched. CDR3 length: 17 residues. Germline CDR1 MDHEN, CDR2 SYDVKM. CDR3 bases: TGTGCCAGCAGTTCCCCCGCTGGACAGGGGGCGGGTCAGCCCCAGCATTTT. It codes for CASSSPAGQGAGQPQHF.

The V and J genes are TRBV5-6 and TRBJ1-3; D is unresolved. V lost 4 bases and J 2 bases, leaving 7 bases between the germline ends. The CDR3 contains 13 residues. CDR1 and CDR2 from the germline V gene are SGHDT and YYEEEE. This CDR3 is CASSPVAGNTIYF. CDR3 bases: TGTGCCAGCAGCCCGGTGGCTGGAAACACCATATATTTT. The whole variable domain, remainder taken from reference TRBV5-6 and TRBJ1-3, is DAGVTQSPTHLIKTRGQQVTLRCSPKSGHDTVSWYQQALGQGPQFIFQYYEEEERQRGNFPDRFSGHQFPNYSSELNVNALLLGDSALYLCASSPVAGNTIYFGEGSWLTVV.

The gene calls are TRBV10-1 and TRBJ2-1, with D hard to call. CDR3 length: 15 residues. V was cut by 3 bases and J by 6 bases, with 15 bases left in between. Germline assignment: CDR1 WNHNN and CDR2 SYGVQD (reference sequence). The CDR3 bases are TGCGCCAGCAGTGATTCTCTCGGAGCTGCCAATGAGCAGTTCTTC. Its protein product is CASSDSLGAANEQFF.

The genes are TRBV9 and TRBJ2-5; 9 positions match TRBD1. V gave up 4 bases and J gave up 4 bases; unmatched junction bases: 5. CDR1 is SGDLS and CDR2 is YYNGEE in the germline V gene. CDR3 length: 14 residues. The CDR3 loop is CASSSTGGGETQYF. The CDR3 DNA is TGTGCCAGCAGCTCGACAGGGGGGGGAGAGACCCAGTACTTC.

The chain has TRBV2 and TRBJ2-7, with 12 bases aligning to TRBD2. The CDR3 extends over 18 amino acids. V was clipped by 3 bases and J by 2 bases; unmatched bases: 11. Germline CDR1 is SNHLY and CDR2 is FYNNEI. CDR3: CASSEKTSGSLITYEQYF. The CDR3 region has the DNA TGTGCCAGCAGTGAGAAGACTAGCGGGAGTCTTATAACCTACGAGCAGTACTTC.

V usage is TRBV7-9 and J usage is TRBJ2-2, with TRBD1 identical over 7 bases. Trimming removed 5 bases from V and 4 bases from J; junction bases left unmatched: 7. CDR3 size: 15 residues. Germline assignment: CDR1 SEHNR and CDR2 FQNEAQ (reference sequence). The CDR3 nucleotides are TGTGCCAGCAGCCCGAAGGACAGGATCACCGGGGAGCTGTTTTTT. This translates into CASSPKDRITGELFF.

CDR3 sequence reads: CARSPRWGTGVRYGYTF. CDR3 coding DNA: TGTGCCAGAAGCCCCCGCTGGGGGACAGGGGTTCGGTATGGCTACACCTTC. V usage is TRBV7-5 and J usage is TRBJ1-2; the table's D call, TRBD1, was not checked against the DNA. TRBV7-5 is a pseudogene. This CDR3 has 17 residues.

The chain recombines TRBV4-1 with TRBJ2-3; TRBD2 matches at 8 bases. V lost 4 bases, J lost 2 bases, and 8 bases stayed unmatched. The V gene's germline CDR1 is MGHRA and CDR2 YSYEKL. The CDR3 extends over 16 amino acids. CDR3 region: CASSRSLAGLTDTQYF. CDR3 coding DNA: TGCGCCAGCAGCCGATCCTTAGCGGGGCTCACAGATACGCAGTATTTT.

With respect to this clone: Other DNA sequences in this specimen translate into the identical CDR3. The chain carries TRBV5-6 and TRBJ2-7, with TRBD2 matching over 8 bases. CDR1 and CDR2 from the germline V gene are SGHDT and YYEEEE. CDR3 length: 15 amino acids. With 4 bases clipped from V and 2 bases from J, the junction kept 8 bases outside the gene matches. The CDR3 is CASSNGLAGAYEQYF. The CDR3, as DNA: TGTGCCAGCAGCAACGGACTAGCAGGGGCCTACGAGCAGTACTTC.

The chain recombines TRBV2 with TRBJ2-7; perhaps TRBD2 as D (6 bases). The CDR3 sequence is 15 residues long. V lost 2 bases and J 5 bases, leaving 16 bases between the germline ends. Germline lookup yields CDR1 SNHLY and CDR2 FYNNEI. CDR3 bases: TGTGCCAGCAGTGAATTTGAGGTGGAGGGTGACGAGCAGTACTTC. This encodes CASSEFEVEGDEQYF.

The rearrangement links TRBV6-1 to TRBJ1-4; possible D gene TRBD1, 5 bases. The CDR3 has 12 amino acids. Trimming removed 7 bases from V and 8 bases from J, with 11 bases in between. Per the germline V gene, CDR1 is MNHNS and CDR2 is SASEGT. The CDR3 nucleotides read TGTGCCAGCACCCCGGGGGAGGAAAAACTGTTTTTT. Translation: CASTPGEEKLFF.

A few counts support this clone. The rearrangement uses TRBV5-1 and TRBJ2-3; tentatively, D is TRBD2 (5 bases). CDR3 length: 16 amino acids. V dropped 0 bases and J dropped 5 bases, with 16 bases sitting between them. Per germline, CDR1 SGHRS and CDR2 YFSETQ. The CDR3 here is CASSLGFGNVGDTQYF. The DNA for the CDR3 is TGCGCCAGCAGCTTGGGGTTCGGGAACGTTGGAGATACGCAGTATTTT.

The chain couples TRBV19 to TRBJ1-5; tentatively, D is TRBD1 (5 bases). V was trimmed by 3 bases and J by 2 bases, leaving 11 bases between them. The CDR3 covers 15 residues. The germline CDR1 and CDR2 sequences are LNHDA and SQIVND (reference sequence). The CDR3 sequence: CASSMGSGGNQPQHF. The DNA for the CDR3 is TGTGCCAGTAGTATGGGGTCGGGGGGCAATCAGCCCCAGCATTTT.

The V gene is TRBV28, the J gene TRBJ2-3; D possibly corresponds to TRBD2 (6 bases). CDR1 and CDR2 (germline): MDHEN, SYDVKM. With 10 bases removed from V and 6 bases from J, the gap between germline ends came to 14 bases. This CDR3 has 12 amino acids. CDR3 protein: CATREKRDTQYF. CDR3 nucleotides: TGTGCCACCCGGGAGAAGAGGGATACGCAGTATTTT.

V gene TRBV19 combines with J gene TRBJ1-1; 7 positions agree with TRBD1. CDR1 is LNHDA and CDR2 is SQIVND in the germline V gene (reference sequence). The CDR3 spans 15 residues. The J segment lost 0 bases and the V segment lost 5 bases, leaving 6 bases of the junction unmatched. CDR3 sequence (DNA): TGTGCCAGTAGTTACAGGGGAACCCTGAACACTGAAGCTTTCTTT. This encodes CASSYRGTLNTEAFF. The full variable domain, completed using reference TRBV19 and TRBJ1-1, is DGGITQSPKYLFRKEGQNVTLSCEQNLNHDAMYWYRQDPGQGLRLIYYSQIVNDFQKGDIAEGYSVSREKKESFPLTVTSAQKNPTAFYLCASSYRGTLNTEAFFGQGTRLTVV.

CDR3 coding DNA: TGTGCCAGCAGGCGAGGGACAGGCCAAGAGACCCAGTACTTC. Translated, it gives CASRRGTGQETQYF. The V call is TRBV27, the J call TRBJ2-5, with 8 bases aligning to TRBD1. Germline trimming cut 6 bases from V and 1 base from J; bases unmatched to any gene: 4. The CDR3 is made up of 14 amino acids. Germline CDR1 and CDR2: MNHEY and SMNVEV (reference sequence).